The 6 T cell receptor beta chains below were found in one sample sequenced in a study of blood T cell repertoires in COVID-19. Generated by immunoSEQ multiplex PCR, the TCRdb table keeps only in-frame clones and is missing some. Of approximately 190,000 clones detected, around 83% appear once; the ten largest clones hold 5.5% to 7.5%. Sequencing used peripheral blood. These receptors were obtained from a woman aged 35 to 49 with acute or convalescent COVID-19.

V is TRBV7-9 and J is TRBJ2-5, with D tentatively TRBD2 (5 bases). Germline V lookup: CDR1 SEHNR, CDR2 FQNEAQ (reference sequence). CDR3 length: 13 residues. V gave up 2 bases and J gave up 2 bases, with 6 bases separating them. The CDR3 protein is CASSLSGQETQYF. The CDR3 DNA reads TGTGCCAGCAGCTTATCGGGACAAGAGACCCAGTACTTC. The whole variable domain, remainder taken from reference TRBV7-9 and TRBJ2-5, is DTGVSQNPRHKITKRGQNVTFRCDPISEHNRLYWYRQTLGQGPEFLTYFQNEAQLEKSRLLSDRFSAERPKGSFSTLEIQRTEQGDSAMYLCASSLSGQETQYFGPGTRLLVL.

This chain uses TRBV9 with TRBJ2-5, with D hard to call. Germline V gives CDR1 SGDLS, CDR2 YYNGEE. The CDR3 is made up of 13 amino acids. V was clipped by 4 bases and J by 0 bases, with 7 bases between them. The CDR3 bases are TGTGCCAGCAGCCTGAGAGACCAAGAGACCCAGTACTTC. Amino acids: CASSLRDQETQYF.

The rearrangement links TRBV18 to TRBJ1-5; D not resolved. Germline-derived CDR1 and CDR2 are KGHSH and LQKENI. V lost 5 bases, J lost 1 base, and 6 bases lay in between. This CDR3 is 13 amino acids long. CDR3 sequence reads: CASSVGSNQPQHF. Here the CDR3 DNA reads TGTGCCAGCTCAGTTGGCAGCAATCAGCCCCAGCATTTT.

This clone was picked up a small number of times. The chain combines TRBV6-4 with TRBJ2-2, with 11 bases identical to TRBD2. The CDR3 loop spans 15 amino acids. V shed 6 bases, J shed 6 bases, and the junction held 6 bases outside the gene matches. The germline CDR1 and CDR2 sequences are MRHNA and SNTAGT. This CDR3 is CASSVLAGVSGELFF. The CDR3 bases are TGTGCCAGCAGCGTACTAGCGGGAGTTTCCGGGGAGCTGTTTTTT.

The CDR3 loop is CASSESSEYGYTF. In DNA, the CDR3 is TGTGCCAGCAGTGAATCCAGTGAATATGGCTACACCTTC. The V and J genes are TRBV6-1 and TRBJ1-2; no reliable D call. Deletions cut 2 bases from V and 5 bases from J, with 9 bases between. This CDR3 region has 13 residues. Germline V gene data show CDR1 as MNHNS and CDR2 as SASEGT.

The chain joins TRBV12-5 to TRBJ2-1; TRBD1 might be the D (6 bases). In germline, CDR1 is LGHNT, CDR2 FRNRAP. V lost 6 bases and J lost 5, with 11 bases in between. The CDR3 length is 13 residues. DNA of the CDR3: TGTGCTAGTGGGGAACAGGGTAACAATGAGCAGTTCTTC. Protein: CASGEQGNNEQFF.